The 13 T cell receptor beta chains below were found in one sample sequenced in a study of breast tumors, draining lymph nodes, adjacent tissues. The lymph nodes were axillary draining lymph nodes from breast cancer patients. One entry per CDR3 protein, called by TCRdb with MiXCR from the multiplex PCR reads. The top ten hold about 4.1% of the sample, which has fewer than 200,000 distinct CDR3 sequences, approximately 33% seen once. What was sequenced was axillary lymph node tissue. The source is a female donor with breast cancer. Some clones in this sample may be carry-over from other donors' samples.

This clonotype was seen at least ten times. The V and J genes are TRBV24-1 and TRBJ2-3; D possibly corresponds to TRBD2 (5 bases). Germline CDR1 is KGHDR and CDR2 is SFDVKD. CDR3 length: 14 residues. Trimming took off 2 bases at V and 1 base at J, with 6 bases between the two ends. The DNA for the CDR3 is TGTGCCACCAGTGATTGGCGGGGCACAGATACGCAGTATTTT. Translating gives CATSDWRGTDTQYF.

This clonotype was observed at least ten times. The chain couples TRBV4-1 to TRBJ2-5, with TRBD2 identical over 13 bases. Germline CDR1 reads MGHRA; CDR2 reads YSYEKL. Trimming at V came to 0 bases and at J to 2 bases, leaving 9 bases not matched to a gene. The CDR3 covers 19 residues. CDR3 coding DNA: TGCGCCAGCAGCCAAGATCTTACTAGCGGGGGGGCCTGGCAAGAGACCCAGTACTTC. Amino acid sequence: CASSQDLTSGGAWQETQYF.

This clonotype was picked up many times. This chain uses TRBV28 with TRBJ2-7; no firm D call. This CDR3 contains 12 residues. V was pared by 11 bases and J by 2 bases, with 13 bases between. Germline V gene lookup returns CDR1 MDHEN and CDR2 SYDVKM. CDR3 sequence (DNA): TGTGCCTCTTGGACCGTCGCCTACGAGCAGTACTTC. It yields the protein CASWTVAYEQYF. Together with reference TRBV28 and TRBJ2-7, the CDR3 gives the full variable domain: DVKVTQSSRYLVKRTGEKVFLECVQDMDHENMFWYRQDPGLGLRLIYFSYDVKMKEKGDIPEGYSVSREKKERFSLILESASTNQTSMYLCASWTVAYEQYFGPGTRLTVT.

At least ten counts were recorded for this clonotype. The chain links TRBV18 to TRBJ2-7; TRBD1 agrees at 9 bases. Germline V lookup: CDR1 KGHSH, CDR2 LQKENI. V dropped 5 bases and J dropped 5; count of bases not matched to a gene: 10. The CDR3 has 15 amino acids. In DNA, the CDR3 is TGTGCCAGCTCAGCCCGGGACAGGGTTTTGAACGAGCAGTACTTC. Its translation is CASSARDRVLNEQYF.

A remark on this clonotype: This may arise from a read error, as a much more abundant clone is one base away. V and J are TRBV6-1 and TRBJ2-7, with 7 bases matching TRBD2. The CDR3 is made up of 13 amino acids. With V trimmed by 10 bases and J by 3 bases, 9 bases remained unmatched. Germline CDR1 and CDR2: MNHNS and SASEGT. The CDR3 protein is CAMSPGTNYEQYF. Written as DNA, the CDR3 is TGTGCCATGTCGCCCGGGACTAACTACGAGCAGTACTTC.

V usage is TRBV19 and J usage is TRBJ2-7, with 7 positions matching TRBD1. Germline CDR1 is LNHDA and CDR2 is SQIVND (reference sequence). V dropped 3 bases and J dropped 0; count of bases not matched to a gene: 2. CDR3 length: 14 amino acids. CDR3 DNA: TGTGCCAGTAGTATCCGGGACAGCTCCTACGAGCAGTACTTC. It translates to CASSIRDSSYEQYF.

V is TRBV5-6 and J is TRBJ2-1; 8 bases fit TRBD2. The CDR3 consists of 14 residues. The trim removed 4 bases at V and 7 bases at J, leaving 7 bases unmatched. Germline V gene lookup returns CDR1 SGHDT and CDR2 YYEEEE. CDR3 residues: CASSRAGAWNEQFF. The CDR3 nucleotides are TGTGCCAGCAGCCGAGCGGGGGCTTGGAATGAGCAGTTCTTC.

This chain links TRBV5-4 with TRBJ2-7; a possible D gene is TRBD1 (5 bases). Germline assignment: CDR1 SGHNT and CDR2 YYREEE (reference sequence). The CDR3 is made up of 13 amino acids. V was shortened by 0 bases and J by 5 bases, with 9 bases between the two germline ends. CDR3: CASSLDRTHEQYF. The CDR3 DNA sequence: TGTGCCAGCAGCTTGGACAGGACCCACGAGCAGTACTTC.

The CDR3 region is CASSIWATNTEAFF. CDR3 bases: TGTGCCAGCAGCATCTGGGCGACGAACACTGAAGCTTTCTTT. The V call is TRBV28, the J call TRBJ1-1; unclear D gene. Germline V lookup: CDR1 MDHEN, CDR2 SYDVKM. This CDR3 has 14 residues. Trimming took 6 bases from V and 1 from J, leaving 12 bases between them.

Only one count was recorded for this clonotype. One end of the junction varies from germline; a read error may be responsible. The chain uses TRBV2 and TRBJ2-3; 11 nucleotides align to TRBD2. This CDR3 spans 15 amino acids. CDR1 SNHLY and CDR2 FYNNEI come from the germline V gene. As DNA, the CDR3 is TGTGCCAGCTTACTCGGGACTAGCGGAAAAGATACCCAGTATTTT. Protein sequence: CASLLGTSGKDTQYF.

This clonotype was seen repeatedly, ten times or more. This may be a read error, as it is one base from a much larger clone. The chain employs TRBV20-1 and TRBJ1-2, with 7 nucleotides matching TRBD1. Germline CDR1 DFQATT, CDR2 SNEGSKA (reference sequence). The CDR3 loop spans 13 amino acids. The CDR3 DNA reads as TGCAGTGTTAGGTGGGACAGAGGCTATGCCTACACCTTC. Amino acid sequence: CSVRWDRGYAYTF.

This clonotype occurred many times. This chain links TRBV5-8 with TRBJ2-3; D not certain. The CDR3 sequence is 15 residues long. Germline values: CDR1 SGHTS, CDR2 YDEGEE. Trimming cost V 4 bases and J 2 bases, with 14 bases left between them. The CDR3 bases are TGTGCCAGCAGCCGTAGCACAAGAAACACAGATACGCAGTATTTT. Translation gives CASSRSTRNTDTQYF.

J is TRBJ2-7 and V is TRBV29-1, with D possibly being TRBD1 (6 bases). CDR1 and CDR2 (germline): SQVTM, ANQGSEA. The germline V and J ends were trimmed by 8 bases and 6 bases, with 14 bases remaining between them. CDR3 length equals 11 residues. In DNA form, the CDR3 reads TGCAGCCAATACACAGGGATCGAGCAGTACTTC. Amino acid sequence: CSQYTGIEQYF.